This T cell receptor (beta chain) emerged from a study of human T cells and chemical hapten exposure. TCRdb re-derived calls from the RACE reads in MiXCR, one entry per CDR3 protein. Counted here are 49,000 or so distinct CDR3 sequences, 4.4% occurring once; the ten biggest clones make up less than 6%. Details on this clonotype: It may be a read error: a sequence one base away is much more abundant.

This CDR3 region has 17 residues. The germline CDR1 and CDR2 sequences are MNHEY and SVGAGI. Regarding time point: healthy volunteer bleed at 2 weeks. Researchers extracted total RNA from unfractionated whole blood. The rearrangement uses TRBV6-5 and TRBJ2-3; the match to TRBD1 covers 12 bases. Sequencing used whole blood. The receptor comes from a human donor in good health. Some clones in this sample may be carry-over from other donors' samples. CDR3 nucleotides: TGTGCCAGCAGGGGGGACAGGGGGCTTACGAGCACAGATACGCAGAATTTT. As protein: CASRGDRGLTSTDTQNF.